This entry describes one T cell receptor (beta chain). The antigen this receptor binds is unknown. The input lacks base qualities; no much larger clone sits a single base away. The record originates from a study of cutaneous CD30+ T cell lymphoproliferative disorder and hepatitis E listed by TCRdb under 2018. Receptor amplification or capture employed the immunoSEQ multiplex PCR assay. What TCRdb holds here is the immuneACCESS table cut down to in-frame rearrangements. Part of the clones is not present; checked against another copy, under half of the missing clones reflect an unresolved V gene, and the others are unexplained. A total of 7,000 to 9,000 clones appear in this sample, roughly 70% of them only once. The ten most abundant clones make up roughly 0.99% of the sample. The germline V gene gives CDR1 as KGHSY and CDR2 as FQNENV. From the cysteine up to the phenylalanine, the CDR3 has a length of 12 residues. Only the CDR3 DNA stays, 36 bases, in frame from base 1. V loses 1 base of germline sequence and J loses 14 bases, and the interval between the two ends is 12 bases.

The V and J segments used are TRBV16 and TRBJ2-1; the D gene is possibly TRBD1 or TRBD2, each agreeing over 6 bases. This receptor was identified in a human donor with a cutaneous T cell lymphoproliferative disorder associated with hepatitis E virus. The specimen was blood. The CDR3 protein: CASSQFTGAKFF. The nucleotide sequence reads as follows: TGTGCCAGCAGCCAATTTACGGGGGCAAAGTTCTTC.